The clone carrying this T cell receptor beta chain is a singleton in its sample. Study members were between 18 and 89 years old and lived in 24 US regions. Shortly before study entry, within 2 weeks, exposed participants had met a COVID-19 case. The data were obtained in a study of blood T cell repertoires in COVID-19. Looked up from germline, CDR1 is SGHRS and CDR2 is YFSETQ. The V gene lost 4 bases and the J gene lost 6 bases, with 10 bases spanning the gap. There are 12 residues in the CDR3. Method: immunoSEQ multiplex PCR; TCRdb's copy keeps in-frame clones and lacks some. The sample contains 200,000 to 250,000 clones, around 89% of which appear only once.

This TCR was sampled from a young man who had been exposed to COVID-19. Sequencing was done on a sample of PBMCs or T cells enriched from blood (not recorded which). The genes are TRBV5-1 and TRBJ1-2; D might be TRBD1 (6 bases). The CDR3 DNA is TGCGCCAGCAGCCAAACAGGGAATGGCTACACCTTC. It encodes CASSQTGNGYTF.